This record covers a single T cell receptor beta chain. The patients chosen for sequencing had shown expansion of CD8+CD57+ cells (detected by flow cytometry). This sample was taken from a study of CD8+CD57+ T cells in acquired aplastic anemia. Study summary: Sorted CD4+ and CD8+ cell DNA averaged roughly 3.2 ug.

Using genomic DNA as the template, TCR beta VDJ and CDR3 profiling was carried out. TCRdb fed the reads into MiXCR, producing one record per CDR3 protein. The sample includes approximately 260,000 distinct CDR3 sequences, approximately 82% of them seen just once. The length of the CDR3 is 18 residues. Germline CDR1 and CDR2: SEHNR and FQNEAQ (reference sequence). Trimming pared 3 bases from V and 1 base from J, leaving 22 bases between. The TCR sequence derives from a human donor with aplastic anemia. The sequencing sample was made of sorted CD4+, CD8+, or CD8+CD57+ T cells (not recorded which) from PBMCs. The chain carries TRBV7-9 and TRBJ2-7; no definite D call. CDR3 DNA: TGTGCCAGCAGCTTTCATCCAGACGGCACGGCCATTTCCTACGAGCAGTACGTC. Its translation is CASSFHPDGTAISYEQYV.